This record looks at one T cell receptor (beta chain) sequence and its context. Antigen specificity is unknown. This sample is drawn from a study of cytomegalovirus exposure and HLA in healthy donors. General observations from the study: The study put 150 to 200 TCR beta chains on its list as cytomegalovirus-associated.

The junction had 7 bases not matched to a gene; V was cut back by 6 bases and J by 3 bases. Germline V CDR1 and CDR2: SGHAT, FQNNGV. This CDR3 region has 15 residues. Repertoires were generated with immunoSEQ multiplex PCR, while TCRdb's copy carries only in-frame clones and drops some. The sample consists of roughly 280,000 clones, 65% to 90% of them appearing once. The J gene is TRBJ1-5, the V gene TRBV11-2; 8 nucleotides agree with TRBD1. The TCR originated in a woman younger than 35 in good health and CMV-seronegative. The sequenced sample was PBMCs. DNA for the CDR3: TGTGCCAGCAGTTTGGCAGGGGGCCTCAATCAGCCCCAGCATTTT. As protein: CASSLAGGLNQPQHF.